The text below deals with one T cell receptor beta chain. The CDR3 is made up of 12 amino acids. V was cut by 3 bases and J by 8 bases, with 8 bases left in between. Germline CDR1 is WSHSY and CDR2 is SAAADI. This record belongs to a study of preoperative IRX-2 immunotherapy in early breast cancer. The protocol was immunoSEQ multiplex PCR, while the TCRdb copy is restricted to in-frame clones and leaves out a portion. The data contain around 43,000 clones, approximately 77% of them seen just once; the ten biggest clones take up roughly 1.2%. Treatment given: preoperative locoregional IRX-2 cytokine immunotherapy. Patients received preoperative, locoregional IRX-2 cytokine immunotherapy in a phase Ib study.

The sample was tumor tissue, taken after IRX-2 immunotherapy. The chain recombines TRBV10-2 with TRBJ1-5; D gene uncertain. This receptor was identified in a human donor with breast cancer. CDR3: CASSDSPEPQHF. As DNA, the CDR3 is TGCGCCAGCAGTGACTCCCCCGAGCCCCAGCATTTT.